This T cell receptor beta chain was sequenced in a study of naive and memory T cell subsets. Worth noting for this clonotype: Its antigen is unidentified.

CDR3 length: 13 residues. Trimming took off 3 bases at V and 2 bases at J, with 7 bases between the two ends. Germline-derived CDR1 and CDR2 are MDHEN and SYDVKM. Cells stained for CD3, CD4, CD8, CD45RA, CD27 and viability were sorted into four CD45RA/CD27 subsets. An equimolar mix of two oligonucleotides served as the beta constant-region primer for TRBC1 and TRBC2. Four rounds of PCR amplified the ligated cDNA using nested alpha and beta constant-region primers plus SP2. MiXCR, applied by TCRdb to the UMI-ligation and nested PCR reads, yields one record per CDR3 protein. Of under 150,000 distinct CDR3 sequences detected, 15% to 25% appear once; the ten largest clones hold more than 0.6%. General observations from the study: From naive to CM, EM and EMRA, diversity decreased and Gini increased. Naive and memory repertoire findings lacked a ground truth for validation. Possibly reflecting memory cells re-expressing CD45RA, a few larger clonotypes occurred in naive repertoires, especially CD8.

The sequence was collected from a human donor in good health. This sequence joins TRBV28 and TRBJ2-5; D gene ambiguous. Sequencing was carried out using naive CD8+ T cells from blood. CDR3 bases: TGTGCCAGCAGTTTTTCTGAGCAAGAGACCCAGTACTTC. This sequence encodes CASSFSEQETQYF.